This TCR beta chain was sequenced during a study of blood T cell repertoires in COVID-19. Study-level background: Samples came from the United States, Italy and Spain, spanning acute and convalescent COVID-19. The cDNA or gDNA used as material had been derived from T cells, B-cell-depleted T cells, or PBMCs.

Original analysis: Estimates of nucleated cell counts were drawn from the amplification of reference gene primers. Measured with immunoSEQ multiplex PCR; TCRdb has only the in-frame clones, and not every one. That table is the source of V, J and clone size, and D and trimming were worked out from the DNA. Among roughly 65,000 clones listed, around 85% were seen once. This CDR3 is 17 amino acids long. CDR1 and CDR2 (germline): MNHEY, SMNVEV (reference sequence). V trimming: 3 bases; J trimming: 5 bases; junction bases outside the gene matches: 13. Sequenced material: peripheral blood. This TCR was recovered from a woman over 75 with active or convalescent COVID-19. The J gene is TRBJ2-5, the V gene TRBV27, with 9 bases matching TRBD1. Here the CDR3 DNA reads TGTGCCAGCAGTTTGTGGGGGGACAGGGCGCCTCGGGAGACCCAGTACTTC. Amino acid sequence: CASSLWGDRAPRETQYF.